This T cell receptor (beta chain) was identified in a study of blood T cell repertoires in COVID-19. Concerning this clone: The sample holds other DNA sequences that translate to the same CDR3.

Germline trimming cut 1 base from V and 5 bases from J; bases unmatched to any gene: 2. There are 13 residues in the CDR3. Produced via immunoSEQ multiplex PCR; TCRdb's table is partial and in-frame only. Seen here are around 79,000 clones, 83% observed once, and the top ten hold around 6%. This TCR was recovered from a woman aged 55-70 years with acute or convalescent COVID-19. This sequence joins TRBV12-3 or TRBV12-4 and TRBJ2-7; the match to TRBD1 covers 7 bases. The source material was peripheral blood. CDR3 region: CASSLVGGDEQYF. CDR3 nucleotides: TGTGCCAGCAGTTTAGTAGGGGGCGACGAGCAGTACTTC.